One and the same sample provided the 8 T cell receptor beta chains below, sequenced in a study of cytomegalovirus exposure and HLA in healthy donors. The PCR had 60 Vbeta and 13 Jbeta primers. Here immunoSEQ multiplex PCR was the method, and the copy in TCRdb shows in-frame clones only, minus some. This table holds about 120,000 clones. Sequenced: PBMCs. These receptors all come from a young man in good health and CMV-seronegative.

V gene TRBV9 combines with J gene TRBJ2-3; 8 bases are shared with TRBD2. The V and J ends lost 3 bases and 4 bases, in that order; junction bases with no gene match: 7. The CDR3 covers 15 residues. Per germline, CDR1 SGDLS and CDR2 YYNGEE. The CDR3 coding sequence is TGTGCCAGCAGCGGACCGGGACTAGTGGCAGATACGCAGTATTTT. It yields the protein CASSGPGLVADTQYF.

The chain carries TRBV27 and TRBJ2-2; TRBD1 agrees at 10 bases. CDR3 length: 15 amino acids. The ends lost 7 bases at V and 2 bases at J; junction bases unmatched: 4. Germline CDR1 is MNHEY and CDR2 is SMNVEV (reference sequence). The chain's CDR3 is CASKGTGDNTGELFF. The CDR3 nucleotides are TGTGCCAGCAAGGGGACAGGGGACAACACCGGGGAGCTGTTTTTT.

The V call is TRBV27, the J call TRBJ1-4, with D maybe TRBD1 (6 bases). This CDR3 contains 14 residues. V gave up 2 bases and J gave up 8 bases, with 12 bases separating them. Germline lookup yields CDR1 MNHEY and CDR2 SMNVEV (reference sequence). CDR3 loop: CASSLRTGKEKLFF. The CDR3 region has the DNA TGTGCCAGCAGTTTAAGAACAGGGAAGGAAAAACTGTTTTTT.

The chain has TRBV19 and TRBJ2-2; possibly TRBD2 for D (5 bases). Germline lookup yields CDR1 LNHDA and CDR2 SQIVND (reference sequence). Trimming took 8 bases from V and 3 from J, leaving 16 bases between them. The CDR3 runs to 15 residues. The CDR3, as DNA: TGTGCCAGTCGGTGGAACAGCGGCGACACCGGGGAGCTGTTTTTT. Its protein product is CASRWNSGDTGELFF.

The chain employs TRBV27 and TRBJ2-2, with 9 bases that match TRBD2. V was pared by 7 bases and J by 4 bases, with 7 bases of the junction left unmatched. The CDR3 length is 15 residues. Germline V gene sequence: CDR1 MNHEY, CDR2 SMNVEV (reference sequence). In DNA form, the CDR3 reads TGTGCCAGCACTTTTAGCGGGGGCCCCACCGGGGAGCTGTTTTTT. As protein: CASTFSGGPTGELFF.

The CDR3 protein is CASSQAGTDFGYTF. As DNA, the CDR3 is TGTGCCAGCAGCCAAGCAGGGACTGACTTTGGCTACACCTTC. The chain has TRBV7-9 and TRBJ1-2; possibly TRBD1 for D (5 bases). The length of the CDR3 is 14 residues. CDR1 is SEHNR, CDR2 FQNEAQ, per germline (reference sequence). V was cut by 5 bases and J by 7 bases, with 17 bases left in between.

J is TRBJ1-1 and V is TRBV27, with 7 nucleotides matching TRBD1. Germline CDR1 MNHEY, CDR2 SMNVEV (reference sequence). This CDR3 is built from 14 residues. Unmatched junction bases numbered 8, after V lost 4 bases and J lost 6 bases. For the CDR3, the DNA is TGTGCCAGCAGTTCGACAGGGAGAGGCCCTGAAGCTTTCTTT. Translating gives CASSSTGRGPEAFF.

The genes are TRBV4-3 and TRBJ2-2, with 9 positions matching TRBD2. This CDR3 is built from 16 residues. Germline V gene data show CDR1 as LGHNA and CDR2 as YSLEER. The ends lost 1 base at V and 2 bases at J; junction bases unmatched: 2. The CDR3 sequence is CASSQGLAANTGELFF. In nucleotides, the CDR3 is TGCGCCAGCAGCCAAGGACTAGCGGCCAACACCGGGGAGCTGTTTTTT.